This passage covers 2 T cell receptor beta chains from one sample sequenced in a study of naive and memory T cell subsets. Study results and limitations: A few larger clonotypes appeared in naive repertoires, especially CD8, possibly memory cells re-expressing CD45RA.

Their target antigens are unknown. An equimolar mix of two oligonucleotides served as the beta constant-region primer for TRBC1 and TRBC2. Nested alpha and beta constant-region primers with the SP2 primer drove four PCR rounds on ligated cDNA. TCRdb analysed the UMI-ligation and nested PCR reads with MiXCR anew, one entry per CDR3 protein. The sample holds 140,000 to 150,000 distinct CDR3 sequences, roughly 22% seen once. The sample was naive CD4+ T cells from blood. These receptor sequences come from a human donor in good health.

The rearrangement uses TRBV2 and TRBJ2-7, with D unresolved. V lost 6 bases and J lost 3, with 9 bases in between. The CDR3 has 12 amino acids. Germline CDR1 reads SNHLY; CDR2 reads FYNNEI. In nucleotides, the CDR3 is TGTGCCAGCAGAAACAATCGCTACGAGCAGTACTTC. This translates into CASRNNRYEQYF.

This clonotype turned up a few times. The V call is TRBV4-3, the J call TRBJ2-7; D is possibly TRBD2 (5 bases). V lost 4 bases to trimming and J lost 0 bases, with 13 bases between them. The CDR3 sequence is 15 residues long. CDR1 and CDR2 from the germline V gene are LGHNA and YSLEER. The CDR3 reads CASSLRLGSSYEQYF. Here the CDR3 DNA reads TGCGCCAGCAGCCTAAGACTTGGGAGCTCCTACGAGCAGTACTTC.